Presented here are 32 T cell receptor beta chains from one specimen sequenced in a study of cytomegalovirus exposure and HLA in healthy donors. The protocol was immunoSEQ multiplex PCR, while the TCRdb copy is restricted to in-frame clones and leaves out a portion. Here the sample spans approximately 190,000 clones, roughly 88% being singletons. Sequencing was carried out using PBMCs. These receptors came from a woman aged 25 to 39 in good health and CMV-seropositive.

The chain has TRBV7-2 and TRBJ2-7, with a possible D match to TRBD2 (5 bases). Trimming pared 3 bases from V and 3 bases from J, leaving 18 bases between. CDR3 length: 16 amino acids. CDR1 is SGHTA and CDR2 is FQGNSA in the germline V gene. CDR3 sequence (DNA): TGTGCCAGCAGCTTCCCGGGGAGCCGATGGGGCTACGAGCAGTACTTC. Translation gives CASSFPGSRWGYEQYF.

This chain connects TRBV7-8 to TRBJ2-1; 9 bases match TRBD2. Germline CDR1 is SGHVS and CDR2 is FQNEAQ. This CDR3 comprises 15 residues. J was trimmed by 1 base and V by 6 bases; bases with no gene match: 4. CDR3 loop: CASRSLAGSYNEQFF. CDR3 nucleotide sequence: TGTGCCAGCAGGTCGCTAGCGGGATCCTACAATGAGCAGTTCTTC.

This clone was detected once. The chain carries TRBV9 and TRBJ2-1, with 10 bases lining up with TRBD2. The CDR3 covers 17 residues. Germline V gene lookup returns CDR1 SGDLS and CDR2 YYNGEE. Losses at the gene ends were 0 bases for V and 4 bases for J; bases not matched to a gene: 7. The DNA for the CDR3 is TGTGCCAGCAGCGTAGCCCTAGGACTAGCGGATTACAATGAGCAGTTCTTC. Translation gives CASSVALGLADYNEQFF.

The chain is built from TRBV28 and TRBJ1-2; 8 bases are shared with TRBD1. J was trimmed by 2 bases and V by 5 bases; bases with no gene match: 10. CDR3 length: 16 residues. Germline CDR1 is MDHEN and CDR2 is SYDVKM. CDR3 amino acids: CASSVPPGQVNYGYTF. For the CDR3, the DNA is TGTGCCAGCAGTGTCCCTCCGGGACAGGTAAACTATGGCTACACCTTC.

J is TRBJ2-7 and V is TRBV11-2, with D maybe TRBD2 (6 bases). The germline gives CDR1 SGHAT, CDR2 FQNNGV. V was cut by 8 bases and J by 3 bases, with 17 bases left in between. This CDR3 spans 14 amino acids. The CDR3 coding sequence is TGTGCCAGCGGAATAACTAGCCTCTACTACGAGCAGTACTTC. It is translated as CASGITSLYYEQYF.

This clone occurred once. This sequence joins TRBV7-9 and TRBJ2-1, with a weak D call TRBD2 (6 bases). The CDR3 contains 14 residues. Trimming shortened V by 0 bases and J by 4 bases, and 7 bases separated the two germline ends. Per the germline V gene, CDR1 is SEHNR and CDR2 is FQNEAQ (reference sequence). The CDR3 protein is CASSLARGYNEQFF. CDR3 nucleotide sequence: TGTGCCAGCAGCTTAGCTCGGGGGTACAATGAGCAGTTCTTC.

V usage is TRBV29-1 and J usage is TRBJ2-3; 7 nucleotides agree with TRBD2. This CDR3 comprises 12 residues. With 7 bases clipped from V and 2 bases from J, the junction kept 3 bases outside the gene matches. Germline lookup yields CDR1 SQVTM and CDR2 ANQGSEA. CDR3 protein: CSASGPTDTQYF. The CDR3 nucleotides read TGCAGCGCTAGCGGACCCACAGATACGCAGTATTTT.

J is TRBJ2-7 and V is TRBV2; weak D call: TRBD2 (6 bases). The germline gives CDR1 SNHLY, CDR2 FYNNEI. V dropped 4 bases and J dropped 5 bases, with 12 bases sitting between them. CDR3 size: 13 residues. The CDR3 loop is CASSGSLADEQYF. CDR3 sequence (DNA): TGTGCCAGCAGTGGATCTTTAGCGGACGAGCAGTACTTC.

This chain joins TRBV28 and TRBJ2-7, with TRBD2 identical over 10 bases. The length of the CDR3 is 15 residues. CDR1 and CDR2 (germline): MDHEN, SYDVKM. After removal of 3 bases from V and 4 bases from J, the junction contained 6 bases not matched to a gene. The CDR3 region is CASSFSGTSAYEQYF. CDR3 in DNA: TGTGCCAGCAGTTTCTCCGGGACTAGCGCGTACGAGCAGTACTTC. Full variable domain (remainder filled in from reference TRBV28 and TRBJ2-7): DVKVTQSSRYLVKRTGEKVFLECVQDMDHENMFWYRQDPGLGLRLIYFSYDVKMKEKGDIPEGYSVSREKKERFSLILESASTNQTSMYLCASSFSGTSAYEQYFGPGTRLTVT.

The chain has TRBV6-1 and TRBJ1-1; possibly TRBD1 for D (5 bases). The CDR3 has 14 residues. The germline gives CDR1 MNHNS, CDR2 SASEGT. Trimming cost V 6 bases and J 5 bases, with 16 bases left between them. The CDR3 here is CASSQNDRETEAFF. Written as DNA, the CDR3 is TGTGCCAGCAGCCAAAATGACAGAGAAACTGAAGCTTTCTTT.

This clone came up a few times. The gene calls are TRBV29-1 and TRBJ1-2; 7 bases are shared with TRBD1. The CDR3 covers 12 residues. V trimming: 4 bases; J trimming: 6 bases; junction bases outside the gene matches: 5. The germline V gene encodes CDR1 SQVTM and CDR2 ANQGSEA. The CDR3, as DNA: TGCAGCGTTGTGACAGGGTCGGATGGCTACACCTTC. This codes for CSVVTGSDGYTF. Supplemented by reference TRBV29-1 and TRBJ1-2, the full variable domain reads SAVISQKPSRDICQRGTSLTIQCQVDSQVTMMFWYRQQPGQSLTLIATANQGSEATYESGFVIDKFPISRPNLTFSTLTVSNMSPEDSSIYLCSVVTGSDGYTFGSGTRLTVV.

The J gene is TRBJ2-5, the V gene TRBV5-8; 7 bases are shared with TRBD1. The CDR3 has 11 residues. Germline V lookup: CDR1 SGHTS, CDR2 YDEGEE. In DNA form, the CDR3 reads TGTGGAGGGACAGACCAAGAGACCCAGTACTTC. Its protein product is CGGTDQETQYF.

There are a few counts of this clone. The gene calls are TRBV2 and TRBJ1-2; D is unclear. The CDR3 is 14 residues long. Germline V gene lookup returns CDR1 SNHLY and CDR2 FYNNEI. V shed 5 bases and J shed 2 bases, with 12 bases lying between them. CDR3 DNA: TGTGCCAGCAGTATTACTCCACGGAACTATGGCTACACCTTC. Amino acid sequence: CASSITPRNYGYTF. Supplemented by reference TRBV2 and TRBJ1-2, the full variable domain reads EPEVTQTPSHQVTQMGQEVILRCVPISNHLYFYWYRQILGQKVEFLVSFYNNEISEKSEIFDDQFSVERPDGSNFTLKIRSTKLEDSAMYFCASSITPRNYGYTFGSGTRLTVV.

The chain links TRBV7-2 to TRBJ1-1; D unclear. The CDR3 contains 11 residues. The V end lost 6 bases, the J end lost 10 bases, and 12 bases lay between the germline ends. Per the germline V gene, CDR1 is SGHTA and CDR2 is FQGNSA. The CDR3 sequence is CASSGRERAFF. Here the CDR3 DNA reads TGTGCCAGCAGTGGGAGGGAGCGAGCTTTCTTT.

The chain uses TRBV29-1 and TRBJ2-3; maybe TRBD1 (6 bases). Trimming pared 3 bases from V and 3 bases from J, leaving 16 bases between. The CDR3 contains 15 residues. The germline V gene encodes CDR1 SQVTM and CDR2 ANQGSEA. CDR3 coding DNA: TGCAGCGTTGATCGCCAAGGACAGCCTACAGATACGCAGTATTTT. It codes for CSVDRQGQPTDTQYF.

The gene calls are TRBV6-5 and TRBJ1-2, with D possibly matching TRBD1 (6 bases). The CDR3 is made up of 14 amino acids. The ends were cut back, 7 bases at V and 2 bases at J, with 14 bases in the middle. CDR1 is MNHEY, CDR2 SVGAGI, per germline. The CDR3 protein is CASTRSTGNYGYTF. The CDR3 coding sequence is TGTGCCAGCACCAGATCAACAGGGAACTATGGCTACACCTTC.

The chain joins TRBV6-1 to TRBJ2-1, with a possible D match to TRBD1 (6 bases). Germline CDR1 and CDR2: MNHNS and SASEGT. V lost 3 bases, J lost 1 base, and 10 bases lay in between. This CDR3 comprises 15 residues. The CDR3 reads CASSDRGQSYNEQFF. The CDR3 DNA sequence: TGTGCCAGCAGTGATAGAGGACAGTCCTACAATGAGCAGTTCTTC.

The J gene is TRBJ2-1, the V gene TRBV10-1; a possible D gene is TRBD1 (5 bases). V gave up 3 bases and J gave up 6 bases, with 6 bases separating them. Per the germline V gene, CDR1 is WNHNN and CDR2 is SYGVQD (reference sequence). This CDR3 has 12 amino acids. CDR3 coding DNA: TGCGCCAGCAGTGATGACAGCAATGAGCAGTTCTTC. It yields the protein CASSDDSNEQFF.

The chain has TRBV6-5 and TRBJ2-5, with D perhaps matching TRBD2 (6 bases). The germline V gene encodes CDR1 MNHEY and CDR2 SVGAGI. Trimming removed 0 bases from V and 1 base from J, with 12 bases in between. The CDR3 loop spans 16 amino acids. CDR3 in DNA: TGTGCCAGCAGTTACTCGCGCCTAGCGACCCAAGAGACCCAGTACTTC. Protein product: CASSYSRLATQETQYF.

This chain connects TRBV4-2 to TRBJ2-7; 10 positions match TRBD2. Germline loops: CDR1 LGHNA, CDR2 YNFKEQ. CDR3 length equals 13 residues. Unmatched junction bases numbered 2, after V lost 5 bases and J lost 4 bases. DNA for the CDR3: TGTGCCAGCAGCGGGACTAGCGAATACGAGCAGTACTTC. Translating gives CASSGTSEYEQYF.

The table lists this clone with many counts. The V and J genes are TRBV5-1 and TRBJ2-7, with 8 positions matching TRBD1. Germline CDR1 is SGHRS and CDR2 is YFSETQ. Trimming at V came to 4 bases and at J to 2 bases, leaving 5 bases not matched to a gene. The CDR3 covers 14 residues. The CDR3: CASSGGTGPYEQYF. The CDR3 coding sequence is TGCGCCAGCAGCGGGGGGACAGGCCCCTACGAGCAGTACTTC.

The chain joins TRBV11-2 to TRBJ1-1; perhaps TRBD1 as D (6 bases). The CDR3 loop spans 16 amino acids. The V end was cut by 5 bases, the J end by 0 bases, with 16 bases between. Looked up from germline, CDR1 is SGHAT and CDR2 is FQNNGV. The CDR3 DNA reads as TGTGCCAGCAGCCCCAATAGGGGGGGCTTGAACACTGAAGCTTTCTTT. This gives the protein CASSPNRGGLNTEAFF.

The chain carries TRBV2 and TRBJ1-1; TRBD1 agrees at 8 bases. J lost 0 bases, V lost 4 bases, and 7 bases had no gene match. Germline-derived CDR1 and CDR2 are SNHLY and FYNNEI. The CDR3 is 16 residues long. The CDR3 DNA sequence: TGTGCCAGCAGTGGGGGGACAGGAAGAATGAACACTGAAGCTTTCTTT. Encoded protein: CASSGGTGRMNTEAFF.

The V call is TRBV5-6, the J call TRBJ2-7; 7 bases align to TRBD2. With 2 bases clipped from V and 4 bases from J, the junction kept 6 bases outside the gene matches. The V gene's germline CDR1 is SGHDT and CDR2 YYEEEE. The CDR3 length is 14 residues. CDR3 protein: CASSFQRDWYEQYF. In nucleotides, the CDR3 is TGTGCCAGCAGCTTCCAGCGGGACTGGTACGAGCAGTACTTC.

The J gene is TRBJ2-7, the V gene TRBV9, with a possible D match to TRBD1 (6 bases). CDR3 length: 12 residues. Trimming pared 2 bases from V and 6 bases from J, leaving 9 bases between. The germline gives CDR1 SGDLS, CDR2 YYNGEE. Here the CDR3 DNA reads TGTGCCAGCAGCGTGGGGGCTGGCGAGCAGTACTTC. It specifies CASSVGAGEQYF.

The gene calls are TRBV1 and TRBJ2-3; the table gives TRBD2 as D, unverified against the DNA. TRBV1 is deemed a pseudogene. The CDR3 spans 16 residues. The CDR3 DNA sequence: TGCACCAGCAGCCGGGGTCTAGCGGGAGTGGGGGATACGCAGTATTTT. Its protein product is CTSSRGLAGVGDTQYF.

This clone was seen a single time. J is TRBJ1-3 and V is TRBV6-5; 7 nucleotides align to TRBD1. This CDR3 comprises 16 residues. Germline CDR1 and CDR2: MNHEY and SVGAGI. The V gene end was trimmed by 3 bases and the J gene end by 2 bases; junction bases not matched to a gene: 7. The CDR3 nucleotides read TGTGCCAGCAGTTATACCAACAGGGGTACTGGAAACACCATATATTTT. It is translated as CASSYTNRGTGNTIYF.

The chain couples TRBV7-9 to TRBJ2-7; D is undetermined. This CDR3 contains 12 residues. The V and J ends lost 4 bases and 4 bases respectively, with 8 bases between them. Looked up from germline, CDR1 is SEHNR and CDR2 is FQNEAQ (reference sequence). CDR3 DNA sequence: TGTGCCAGCAGCTCGGTGCGGTACGAGCAGTACTTC. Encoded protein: CASSSVRYEQYF.

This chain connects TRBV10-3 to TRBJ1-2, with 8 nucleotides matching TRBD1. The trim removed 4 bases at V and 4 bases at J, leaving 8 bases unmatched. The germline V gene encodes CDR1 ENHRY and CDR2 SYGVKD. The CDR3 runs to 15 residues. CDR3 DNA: TGTGCCATCAGTGGTGCCGGGACAGGCATCTATGGCTACACCTTC. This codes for CAISGAGTGIYGYTF.

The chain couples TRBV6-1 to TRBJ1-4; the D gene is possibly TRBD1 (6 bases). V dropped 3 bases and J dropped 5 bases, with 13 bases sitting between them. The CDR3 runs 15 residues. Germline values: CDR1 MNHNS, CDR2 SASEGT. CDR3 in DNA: TGTGCCAGCAGTGAGGCGAGGGGGTACAATGAAAAACTGTTTTTT. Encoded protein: CASSEARGYNEKLFF.

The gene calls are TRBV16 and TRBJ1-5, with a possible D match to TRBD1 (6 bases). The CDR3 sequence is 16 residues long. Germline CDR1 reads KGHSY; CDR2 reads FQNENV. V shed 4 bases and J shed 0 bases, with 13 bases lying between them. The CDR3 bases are TGTGCCAGCAGCCGTGGGGACACCTCTAGCAATCAGCCCCAGCATTTT. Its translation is CASSRGDTSSNQPQHF.

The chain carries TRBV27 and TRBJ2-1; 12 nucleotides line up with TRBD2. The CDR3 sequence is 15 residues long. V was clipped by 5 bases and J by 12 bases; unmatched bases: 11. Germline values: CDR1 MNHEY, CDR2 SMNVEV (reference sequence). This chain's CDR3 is CASSAPSGRGRVQFF. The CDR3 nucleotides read TGTGCCAGCAGTGCCCCTAGCGGGAGGGGCCGAGTGCAGTTCTTC.